These 28 T cell receptor beta chains came from one sample sequenced in a study of blood T cell repertoires in COVID-19. Method: immunoSEQ multiplex PCR; TCRdb's copy keeps in-frame clones and lacks some. The top ten hold 2.5% to 3.5% of the sample, which has a few hundred thousand clones, about nine tenths seen once. The source material was PBMCs or T cells enriched from blood (not recorded which). Source of these receptors: a woman between 50 and 59 years old in a cohort exposed to, infected with or recovered from COVID-19 (not recorded which).

This chain connects TRBV24-1 to TRBJ2-2; a weak D match, TRBD2 (7 bases). V was shortened by 1 base and J by 2 bases, with 13 bases between the two germline ends. The CDR3 runs to 17 residues. CDR1 and CDR2 (germline): KGHDR, SFDVKD. CDR3 coding DNA: TGTGCCACCAGTGATTTAGGGGGGGGAACAAACACCGGGGAGCTGTTTTTT. It codes for CATSDLGGGTNTGELFF.

The genes are TRBV19 and TRBJ2-3; 7 bases align to TRBD2. The trim removed 4 bases at V and 4 bases at J, leaving 8 bases unmatched. The CDR3 has 15 amino acids. Germline V gives CDR1 LNHDA, CDR2 SQIVND (reference sequence). The CDR3 protein is CASSRGLNLADTQYF. The CDR3 region has the DNA TGTGCCAGTAGTAGGGGACTAAATCTCGCAGATACGCAGTATTTT.

This rearrangement joins TRBV5-1 to TRBJ1-1; D possibly corresponds to TRBD1 (5 bases). This CDR3 contains 13 residues. In germline, CDR1 is SGHRS, CDR2 YFSETQ. V was shortened by 5 bases and J by 7 bases, with 15 bases between the two germline ends. The CDR3 coding sequence is TGCGCCAGCAGAGCCCCGGGGGGAGGTGAAGCTTTCTTT. It encodes CASRAPGGGEAFF. The full variable domain, rest sourced from reference TRBV5-1 and TRBJ1-1, is KAGVTQTPRYLIKTRGQQVTLSCSPISGHRSVSWYQQTPGQGLQFLFEYFSETQRNKGNFPGRFSGRQFSNSRSEMNVSTLELGDSALYLCASRAPGGGEAFFGQGTRLTVV.

The chain combines TRBV5-1 with TRBJ1-1; 8 nucleotides line up with TRBD1. This CDR3 contains 14 residues. Germline V gene lookup returns CDR1 SGHRS and CDR2 YFSETQ. V shed 4 bases and J 7 bases; nucleotides not matched to a gene: 9. CDR3 region: CASSPTGASLEAFF. The CDR3 coding sequence is TGCGCCAGCAGCCCGACAGGGGCCTCTCTTGAAGCTTTCTTT. Filled out from reference TRBV5-1 and TRBJ1-1, the complete variable domain reads KAGVTQTPRYLIKTRGQQVTLSCSPISGHRSVSWYQQTPGQGLQFLFEYFSETQRNKGNFPGRFSGRQFSNSRSEMNVSTLELGDSALYLCASSPTGASLEAFFGQGTRLTVV.

This chain joins TRBV4-3 and TRBJ2-4; tentatively, D is TRBD1 (6 bases). The V and J ends lost 1 base and 2 bases respectively, with 9 bases between them. CDR3 length: 15 residues. CDR1 and CDR2 from the germline V gene are LGHNA and YSLEER. CDR3 nucleotides: TGCGCCAGCAGCCAAGTTCAGGGGCCCAAAAACATTCAGTACTTC. This sequence encodes CASSQVQGPKNIQYF.

This chain uses TRBV19 with TRBJ2-5; D is uncertain. Trimming took off 4 bases at V and 0 bases at J, with 6 bases between the two ends. This CDR3 comprises 13 residues. CDR1 LNHDA and CDR2 SQIVND come from the germline V gene (reference sequence). DNA for the CDR3: TGTGCCAGTAGTACCAACTACCAAGAGACCCAGTACTTC. Its translation is CASSTNYQETQYF. The full variable domain, rest sourced from reference TRBV19 and TRBJ2-5, is DGGITQSPKYLFRKEGQNVTLSCEQNLNHDAMYWYRQDPGQGLRLIYYSQIVNDFQKGDIAEGYSVSREKKESFPLTVTSAQKNPTAFYLCASSTNYQETQYFGPGTRLLVL.

This chain links TRBV18 with TRBJ1-1, with D unclear. The CDR3 has 15 residues. Trimming stripped 2 bases from V and 6 bases from J, with 16 bases between. Germline CDR1 is KGHSH and CDR2 is LQKENI. CDR3 residues: CASSPEAGVRAEAFF. CDR3 nucleotide sequence: TGTGCCAGCTCACCAGAGGCCGGGGTGCGGGCTGAAGCTTTCTTT. The full variable domain, with the rest looked up from reference TRBV18 and TRBJ1-1, is NAGVMQNPRHLVRRRGQEARLRCSPMKGHSHVYWYRQLPEEGLKFMVYLQKENIIDESGMPKERFSAEFPKEGPSILRIQQVVRGDSAAYFCASSPEAGVRAEAFFGQGTRLTVV.

This chain links TRBV6-5 with TRBJ1-2, with D possibly being TRBD1 (6 bases). The CDR3 consists of 15 residues. CDR1 is MNHEY and CDR2 is SVGAGI in the germline V gene. With 5 bases removed from V and 4 bases from J, the gap between germline ends came to 17 bases. This CDR3 is CASSRGPQGTYGYTF. CDR3 bases: TGTGCCAGCAGTCGCGGACCACAGGGAACCTATGGCTACACCTTC.

The rearrangement uses TRBV24-1 and TRBJ2-1; TRBD2 agrees at 10 bases. Germline V gene lookup returns CDR1 KGHDR and CDR2 SFDVKD. The CDR3 runs 15 residues. With 3 bases clipped from V and 6 bases from J, the junction kept 4 bases outside the gene matches. For the CDR3, the DNA is TGTGCCACCAGTGATAAGCGGGGGGGCCTCAATGAGCAGTTCTTC. This translates into CATSDKRGGLNEQFF.

This sequence joins TRBV25-1 and TRBJ1-1; 10 bases match TRBD1. Losses at the gene ends were 4 bases for V and 10 bases for J; bases not matched to a gene: 6. The length of the CDR3 is 13 residues. Germline CDR1 MGHDK, CDR2 SYGVNS. The CDR3 bases are TGTGCCAGCAGTGTCAGGGACAGGGGTCGAGCTTTCTTT. Translated, it gives CASSVRDRGRAFF. Full variable domain (missing parts from reference TRBV25-1 and TRBJ1-1): EADIYQTPRYLVIGTGKKITLECSQTMGHDKMYWYQQDPGMELHLIHYSYGVNSTEKGDLSSESTVSRIRTEHFPLTLESARPSHTSQYLCASSVRDRGRAFFGQGTRLTVV.

The CDR3 loop is CASSLLGSRRGGELFF. CDR3 nucleotide sequence: TGTGCCAGCAGTTTATTGGGGTCCCGGCGGGGCGGGGAGCTGTTTTTT. V gene TRBV27 combines with J gene TRBJ2-2; maybe TRBD2 (6 bases). The V and J ends lost 1 base and 7 bases respectively, with 16 bases between them. Germline V gene data show CDR1 as MNHEY and CDR2 as SMNVEV (reference sequence). The CDR3 is 16 amino acids.

This clone was seen just once. The rearrangement uses TRBV10-1 and TRBJ2-2; the D is unclear. The length of the CDR3 is 13 residues. The germline CDR1 and CDR2 sequences are WNHNN and SYGVQD (reference sequence). The V gene lost 3 bases and the J gene lost 2 bases, with 4 bases spanning the gap. CDR3 loop: CASSDSNTGELFF. DNA of the CDR3: TGCGCCAGCAGTGACTCTAACACCGGGGAGCTGTTTTTT.

The chain joins TRBV5-1 to TRBJ1-1; TRBD1 might be the D (6 bases). The CDR3 has 16 residues. In germline, CDR1 is SGHRS, CDR2 YFSETQ. V was cut by 0 bases and J by 1 base, with 13 bases left in between. The CDR3 region has the DNA TGCGCCAGCAGCTTGGGCGGGGGCGCTACGAACACTGAAGCTTTCTTT. Residues: CASSLGGGATNTEAFF.

This chain joins TRBV10-2 and TRBJ2-3; a weak D match, TRBD1 (5 bases). The germline V and J ends were trimmed by 2 bases and 2 bases, with 17 bases remaining between them. The CDR3 runs to 17 residues. Germline V gene sequence: CDR1 WSHSY, CDR2 SAAADI. The CDR3 region is CASSEAAGHKSTDTQYF. In DNA form, the CDR3 reads TGCGCCAGCAGTGAGGCCGCCGGACACAAATCCACAGATACGCAGTATTTT.

The chain uses TRBV7-9 and TRBJ2-6; no firm D call. The CDR3 contains 14 residues. The V end was cut by 1 base, the J end by 3 bases, with 4 bases between. Germline CDR1 and CDR2: SEHNR and FQNEAQ (reference sequence). The CDR3 DNA reads TGTGCCAGCAGCTTAGGTTATGGGGCCAACGTCCTGACTTTC. Translation gives CASSLGYGANVLTF.

The V and J genes are TRBV20-1 and TRBJ1-4; D is possibly TRBD1 (5 bases). Germline V gives CDR1 DFQATT, CDR2 SNEGSKA (reference sequence). The V gene lost 3 bases and the J gene lost 0 bases, with 8 bases spanning the gap. CDR3 length equals 14 residues. The chain's CDR3 is CSASGASTNEKLFF. The CDR3 coding sequence is TGCAGTGCTAGTGGGGCGTCAACTAATGAAAAACTGTTTTTT.

The rearrangement joins TRBV13 to TRBJ1-5; D may be TRBD1 (6 bases). Germline assignment: CDR1 PRHDT and CDR2 FYEKMQ (reference sequence). V was clipped by 5 bases and J by 9 bases, with 14 bases between them. This CDR3 comprises 13 residues. This chain's CDR3 is CASSLSTGLPQHF. DNA of the CDR3: TGTGCCAGCAGCCTCTCCACAGGGCTGCCCCAGCATTTT.

This clone was observed a handful of times. The chain carries TRBV27 and TRBJ1-2; D may be TRBD1 (6 bases). V gave up 4 bases and J gave up 4 bases, with 28 bases separating them. The germline V gene has CDR1 MNHEY and CDR2 SMNVEV (reference sequence). This CDR3 has 19 amino acids. CDR3 in DNA: TGTGCCAGCAGTTCCCGGGGGGGGGCACAGGGTGGTTATTCCTATGGCTACACCTTC. Its translation is CASSSRGGAQGGYSYGYTF.

The chain is built from TRBV7-9 and TRBJ2-5; D is uncertain. V dropped 3 bases and J dropped 1 base, with 9 bases sitting between them. CDR1 is SEHNR and CDR2 is FQNEAQ in the germline V gene (reference sequence). The CDR3 runs to 14 residues. The CDR3 protein is CASSFPTPQETQYF. DNA for the CDR3: TGTGCCAGCAGCTTTCCTACCCCCCAAGAGACCCAGTACTTC. The variable domain in full, completed from reference TRBV7-9 and TRBJ2-5, reads DTGVSQNPRHKITKRGQNVTFRCDPISEHNRLYWYRQTLGQGPEFLTYFQNEAQLEKSRLLSDRFSAERPKGSFSTLEIQRTEQGDSAMYLCASSFPTPQETQYFGPGTRLLVL.

V gene TRBV11-2 combines with J gene TRBJ2-7, with 13 bases matching TRBD2. V shed 5 bases and J 2 bases; nucleotides not matched to a gene: 3. From germline, CDR1 is SGHAT and CDR2 FQNNGV. This CDR3 has 15 amino acids. CDR3 region: CASSGTSGGAYEQYF. DNA for the CDR3: TGTGCCAGCAGCGGAACTAGCGGGGGGGCCTACGAGCAGTACTTC.

The chain joins TRBV19 to TRBJ2-5; D is possibly TRBD2 (6 bases). This CDR3 has 16 residues. Germline V gives CDR1 LNHDA, CDR2 SQIVND (reference sequence). V was cut by 3 bases and J by 2 bases, with 16 bases left in between. The CDR3: CASSMAPGGGQETQYF. The CDR3 DNA reads as TGTGCCAGTAGTATGGCCCCCGGTGGGGGGCAAGAGACCCAGTACTTC. The whole variable domain, remainder taken from reference TRBV19 and TRBJ2-5, is DGGITQSPKYLFRKEGQNVTLSCEQNLNHDAMYWYRQDPGQGLRLIYYSQIVNDFQKGDIAEGYSVSREKKESFPLTVTSAQKNPTAFYLCASSMAPGGGQETQYFGPGTRLLVL.

The CDR3 coding sequence is TGTGCCAGCAGCTTGAGCAGGGGGACTGAAAAACTGTTTTTT. This sequence encodes CASSLSRGTEKLFF. This rearrangement joins TRBV5-6 to TRBJ1-4; 7 nucleotides line up with TRBD1. V lost 1 base to trimming and J lost 7 bases; unmatched junction nucleotides: 4. Germline values: CDR1 SGHDT, CDR2 YYEEEE. The CDR3 totals 14 residues.

J is TRBJ1-1 and V is TRBV30; possibly TRBD1 for D (6 bases). This CDR3 comprises 13 residues. Trimming pared 5 bases from V and 3 bases from J, leaving 13 bases between. Germline values: CDR1 GTSNPN, CDR2 SVGIG (reference sequence). CDR3 sequence (DNA): TGTGCCTGGGGCGCAGACAGGTACACTGAAGCTTTCTTT. As protein: CAWGADRYTEAFF.

This rearrangement joins TRBV28 to TRBJ1-3, with TRBD1 as a possible D gene (6 bases). The CDR3 extends over 15 amino acids. Germline loops: CDR1 MDHEN, CDR2 SYDVKM. V lost 6 bases and J 4 bases, leaving 16 bases between the germline ends. The CDR3, as DNA: TGTGCCAGCAGCTCCCAGGGGCGCGGAGGAAACACCATATATTTT. Translated, it gives CASSSQGRGGNTIYF.

The CDR3 DNA reads TGCGCCAGCAGCCGAGAGGCCTCGAACACTGAAGCTTTCTTT. Translating it yields CASSREASNTEAFF. This sequence joins TRBV5-1 and TRBJ1-1; the D is unclear. Germline assignment: CDR1 SGHRS and CDR2 YFSETQ. Trimming removed 4 bases from V and 1 base from J, with 11 bases in between. The CDR3 loop spans 14 amino acids.

The table lists this clone with a few counts. CDR3 protein: CASTYSPLTGGSSNNSPLHF. CDR3 bases: TGCGCCAGCACCTACTCTCCACTGACAGGGGGGAGTTCGAATAATTCACCCCTCCACTTT. The V and J genes are TRBV5-1 and TRBJ1-6; 9 bases fit TRBD1. Germline V gene sequence: CDR1 SGHRS, CDR2 YFSETQ. J was trimmed by 5 bases and V by 6 bases; bases with no gene match: 21. The CDR3 totals 20 residues.

The rearrangement links TRBV7-8 to TRBJ1-5; 7 bases agree with TRBD1. Germline V gene data show CDR1 as SGHVS and CDR2 as FQNEAQ. V lost 1 base, J lost 3 bases, and 6 bases stayed unmatched. This CDR3 region has 16 residues. The CDR3 DNA reads as TGTGCCAGCAGCTTAGATGCGACAGGGCTCAATCAGCCCCAGCATTTT. Its translation: CASSLDATGLNQPQHF.

The chain uses TRBV6-5 and TRBJ2-2; D call uncertain. The CDR3 is 15 amino acids. CDR1 MNHEY and CDR2 SVGAGI come from the germline V gene. V was shortened by 6 bases and J by 6 bases, with 17 bases between the two germline ends. The CDR3: CASSLRTESSGELFF. CDR3 bases: TGTGCCAGCAGCCTCCGTACAGAGTCTTCCGGGGAGCTGTTTTTT.